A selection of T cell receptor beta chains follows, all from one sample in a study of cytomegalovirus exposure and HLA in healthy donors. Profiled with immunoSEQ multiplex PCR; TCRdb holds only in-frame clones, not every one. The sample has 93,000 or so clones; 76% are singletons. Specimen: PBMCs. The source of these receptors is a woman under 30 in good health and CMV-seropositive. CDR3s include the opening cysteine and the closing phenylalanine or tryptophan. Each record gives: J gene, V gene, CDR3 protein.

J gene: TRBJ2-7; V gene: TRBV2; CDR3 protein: CASKRENLDEQYF
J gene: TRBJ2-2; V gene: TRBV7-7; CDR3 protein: CASSPGEPGELFF
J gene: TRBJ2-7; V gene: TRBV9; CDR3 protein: CASSVGTASSYEQYF
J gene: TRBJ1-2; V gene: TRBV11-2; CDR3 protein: CASSLDRGRVYGYTF
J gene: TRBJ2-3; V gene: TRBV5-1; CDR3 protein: CASSPGQGSQTTQYF
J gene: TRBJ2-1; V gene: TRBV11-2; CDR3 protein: CASSHSSEGSYNEQFF
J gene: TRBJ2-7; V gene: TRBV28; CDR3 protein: CASSSLAGGAYEQYF
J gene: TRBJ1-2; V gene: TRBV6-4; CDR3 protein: CASSKLTVPQGYTF
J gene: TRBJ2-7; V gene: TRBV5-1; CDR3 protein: CASSLTLTATIRPSTYEQYF
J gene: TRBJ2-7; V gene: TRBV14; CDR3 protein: CASSQSPGQGTYEQYF
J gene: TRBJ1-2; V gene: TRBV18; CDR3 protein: CASSPPRRRVDGYTF
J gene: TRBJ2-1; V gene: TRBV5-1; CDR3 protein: CASSPDSGLAVGANEQFF
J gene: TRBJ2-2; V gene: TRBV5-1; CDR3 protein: CASSRDTDRELFF
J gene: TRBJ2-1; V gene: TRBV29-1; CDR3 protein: CSVPTYNEQFF
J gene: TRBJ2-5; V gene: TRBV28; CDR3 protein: CASSLWGAGGFQETQYF
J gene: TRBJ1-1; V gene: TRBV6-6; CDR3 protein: CASHARGTEAFF
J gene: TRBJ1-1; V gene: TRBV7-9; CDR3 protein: CASTEQGNTEAFF